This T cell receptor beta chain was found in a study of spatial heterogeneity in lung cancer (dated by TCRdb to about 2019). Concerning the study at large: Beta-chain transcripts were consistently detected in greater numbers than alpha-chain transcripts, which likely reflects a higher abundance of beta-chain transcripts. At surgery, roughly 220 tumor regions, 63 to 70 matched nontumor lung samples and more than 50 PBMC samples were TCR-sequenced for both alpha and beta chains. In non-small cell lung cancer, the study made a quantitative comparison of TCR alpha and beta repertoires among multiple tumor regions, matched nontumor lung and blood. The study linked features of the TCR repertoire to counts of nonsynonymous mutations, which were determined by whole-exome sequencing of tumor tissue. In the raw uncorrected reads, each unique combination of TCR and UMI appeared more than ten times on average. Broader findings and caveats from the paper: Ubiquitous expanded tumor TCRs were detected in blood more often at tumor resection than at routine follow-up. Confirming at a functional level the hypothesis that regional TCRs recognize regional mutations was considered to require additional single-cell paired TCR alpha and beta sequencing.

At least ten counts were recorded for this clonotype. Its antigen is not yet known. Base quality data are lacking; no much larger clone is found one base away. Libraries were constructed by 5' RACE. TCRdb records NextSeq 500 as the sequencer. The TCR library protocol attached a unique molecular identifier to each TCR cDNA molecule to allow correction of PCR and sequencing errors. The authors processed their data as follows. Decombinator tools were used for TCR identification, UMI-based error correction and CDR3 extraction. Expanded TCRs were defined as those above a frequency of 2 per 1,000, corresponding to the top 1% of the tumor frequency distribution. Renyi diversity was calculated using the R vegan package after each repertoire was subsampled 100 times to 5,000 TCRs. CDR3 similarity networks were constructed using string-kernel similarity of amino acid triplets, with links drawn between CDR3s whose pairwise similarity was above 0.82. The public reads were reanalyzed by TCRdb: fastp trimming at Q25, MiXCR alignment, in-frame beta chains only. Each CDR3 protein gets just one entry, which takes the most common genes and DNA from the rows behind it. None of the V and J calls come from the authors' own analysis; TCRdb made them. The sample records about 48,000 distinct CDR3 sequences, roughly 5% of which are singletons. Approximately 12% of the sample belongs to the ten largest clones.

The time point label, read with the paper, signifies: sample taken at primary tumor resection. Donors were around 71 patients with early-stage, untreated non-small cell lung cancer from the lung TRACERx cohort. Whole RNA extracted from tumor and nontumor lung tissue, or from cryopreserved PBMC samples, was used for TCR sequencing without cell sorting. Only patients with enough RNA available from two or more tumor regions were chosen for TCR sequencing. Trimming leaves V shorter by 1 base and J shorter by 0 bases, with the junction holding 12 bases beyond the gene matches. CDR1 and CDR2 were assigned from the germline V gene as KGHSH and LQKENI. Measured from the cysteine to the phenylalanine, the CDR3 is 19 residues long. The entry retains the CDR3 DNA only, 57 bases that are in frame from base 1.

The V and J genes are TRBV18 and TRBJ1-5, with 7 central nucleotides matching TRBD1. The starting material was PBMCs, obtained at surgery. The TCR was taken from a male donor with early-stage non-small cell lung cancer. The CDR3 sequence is CASSPRAPTGVDSNQPQHF. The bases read TGTGCCAGCTCACCACGCGCCCCAACAGGGGTGGATAGCAATCAGCCCCAGCATTTT. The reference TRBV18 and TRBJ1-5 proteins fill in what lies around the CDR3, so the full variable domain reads NAGVMQNPRHLVRRRGQEARLRCSPMKGHSHVYWYRQLPEEGLKFMVYLQKENIIDESGMPKERFSAEFPKEGPSILRIQQVVRGDSAAYFCASSPRAPTGVDSNQPQHFGDGTRLSIL.